The clone carrying this TCR beta chain came up many times. These data belong to a study of read filtering for tumor transcriptome and immune sequencing. The library was built from about 400 ng RNA with molecular barcoded adaptors for alpha/delta and beta/gamma chains. TCRdb analysed the reads with MiXCR anew, one entry per CDR3 protein. The table lists around 130,000 distinct CDR3 sequences, roughly 13% of them singletons. This clonotype was obtained from a donor aged 40 or older with multiple myeloma. Sequenced input: a population of CD138-negative cells sorted from bone marrow.

The DNA of the CDR3 is TGTGCCAGCAGCCAAGACAAGGGGCCCTACAAGGAGGCCAACGTCCTGACTTTC. Translation: CASSQDKGPYKEANVLTF. This sequence joins TRBV3-1 and TRBJ2-6; D perhaps matches TRBD1 (5 bases). Trimming took 0 bases from V and 6 from J, leaving 18 bases between them. CDR3 length: 18 residues. From germline, CDR1 is LGHDT and CDR2 YNNKEL (reference sequence).